The rows below give T cell receptor beta chains drawn from one sample of a study of cytomegalovirus exposure and HLA in healthy donors. Sequencing used immunoSEQ multiplex PCR; TCRdb keeps in-frame clones, though not all of them. This sample has roughly 200,000 clones, with approximately 84% found just once. The sequenced sample was PBMCs. These receptors originate from a woman younger than 35 in good health and CMV-seropositive. CDR3s include the opening cysteine and the closing phenylalanine or tryptophan. D genes are given only for firm matches. Only part of the rows carry a size: once, few, many, or a class if the clone is expanded.

TGCGCCAGCAGCCAATTATCCGGGGCCCTCCACTTT,CASSQLSGALHF,TRBJ1-6,TRBV4-1,.,.
TGTGCCAGCAGCTTAGCGGGGGGTTCAGGCGGGGAGCTGTTTTTT,CASSLAGGSGGELFF,TRBJ2-2,TRBV7-6,.,.
TGTGCCATCGGGGGGGCGGGAGATGAGCAGTTCTTC,CAIGGAGDEQFF,TRBJ2-1,TRBV10-3,.,.
TGTGCCAGCAGCCCCAGACAGGGCAGCTCTGGAAACACCATATATTTT,CASSPRQGSSGNTIYF,TRBJ1-3,TRBV7-9,.,TRBD1
TGTGCCAGCAGCAGTACAGGGGAATCGAGCTCCTACAATGAGCAGTTCTTC,CASSSTGESSSYNEQFF,TRBJ2-1,TRBV6-4,.,TRBD1
TGTGCCAGCAGCGTCGCTAGTCGTGATACGCAGTATTTT,CASSVASRDTQYF,TRBJ2-3,TRBV9,.,.
TGTGCCAGCAGTGATAGTGGACTAGCGGGGGGATCCTACGAGCAGTACTTC,CASSDSGLAGGSYEQYF,TRBJ2-7,TRBV2,many,TRBD2
TGTGCCAGCAGTACGAATCTCGCGGGGGGGACCGGGGAGCTGTTTTTT,CASSTNLAGGTGELFF,TRBJ2-2,TRBV2,.,TRBD2
TGTGCCAGCAGTGCAACTAGCGGGGGGGCGGAGGATACGCAGTATTTT,CASSATSGGAEDTQYF,TRBJ2-3,TRBV6-4,few,TRBD2
TGTGCCAGCAGCCGTAGTTCCGGCGAGCAGTACTTC,CASSRSSGEQYF,TRBJ2-7,TRBV7-2,.,.